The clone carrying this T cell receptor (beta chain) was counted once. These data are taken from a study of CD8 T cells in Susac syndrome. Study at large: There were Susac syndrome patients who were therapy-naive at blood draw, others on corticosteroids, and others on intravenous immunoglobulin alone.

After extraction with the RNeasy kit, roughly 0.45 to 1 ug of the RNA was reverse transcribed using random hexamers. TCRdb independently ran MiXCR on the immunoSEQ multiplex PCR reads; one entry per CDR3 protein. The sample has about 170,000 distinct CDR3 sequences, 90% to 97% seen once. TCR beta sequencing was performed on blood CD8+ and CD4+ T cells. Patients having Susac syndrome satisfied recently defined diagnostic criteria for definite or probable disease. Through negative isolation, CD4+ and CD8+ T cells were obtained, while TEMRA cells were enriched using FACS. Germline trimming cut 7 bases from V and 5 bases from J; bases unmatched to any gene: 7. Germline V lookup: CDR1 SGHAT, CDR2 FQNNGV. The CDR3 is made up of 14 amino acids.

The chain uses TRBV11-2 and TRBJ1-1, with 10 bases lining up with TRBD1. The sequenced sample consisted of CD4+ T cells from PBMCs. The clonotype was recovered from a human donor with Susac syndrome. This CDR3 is CASNLGQGGTEAFF. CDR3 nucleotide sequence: TGTGCCAGCAACCTAGGACAGGGGGGGACTGAAGCTTTCTTT.